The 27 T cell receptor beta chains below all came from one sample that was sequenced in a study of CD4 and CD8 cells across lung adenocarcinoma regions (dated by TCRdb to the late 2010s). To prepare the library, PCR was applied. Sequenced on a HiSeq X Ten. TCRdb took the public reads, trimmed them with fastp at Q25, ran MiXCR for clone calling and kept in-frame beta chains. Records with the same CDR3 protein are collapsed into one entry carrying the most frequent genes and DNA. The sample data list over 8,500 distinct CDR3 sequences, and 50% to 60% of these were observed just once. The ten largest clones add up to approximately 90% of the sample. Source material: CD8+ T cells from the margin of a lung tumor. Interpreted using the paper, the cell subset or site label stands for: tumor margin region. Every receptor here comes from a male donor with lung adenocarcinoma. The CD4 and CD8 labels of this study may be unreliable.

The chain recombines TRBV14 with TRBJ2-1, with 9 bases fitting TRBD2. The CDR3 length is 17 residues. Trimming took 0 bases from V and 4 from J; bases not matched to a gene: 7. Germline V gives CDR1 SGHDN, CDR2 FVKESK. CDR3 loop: CASSQDYRGRAYNEQFF. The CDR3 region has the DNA TGTGCCAGCAGCCAAGATTATCGCGGGAGGGCGTACAATGAGCAGTTCTTC.

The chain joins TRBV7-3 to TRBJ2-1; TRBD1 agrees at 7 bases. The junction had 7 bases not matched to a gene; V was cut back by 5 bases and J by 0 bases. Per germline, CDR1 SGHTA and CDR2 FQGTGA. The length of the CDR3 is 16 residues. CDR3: CASSPTGTSSYNEQFF. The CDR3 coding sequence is TGTGCCAGCAGCCCGACAGGGACAAGCTCCTACAATGAGCAGTTCTTC.

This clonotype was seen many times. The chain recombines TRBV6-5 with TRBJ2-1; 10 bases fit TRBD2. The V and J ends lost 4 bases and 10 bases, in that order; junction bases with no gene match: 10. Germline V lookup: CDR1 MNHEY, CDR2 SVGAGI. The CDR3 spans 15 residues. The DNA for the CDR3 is TGTGCCAGCAGTTCCGGTAGCGGGAGGTTTGGCGAGCAGTTCTTC. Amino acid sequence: CASSSGSGRFGEQFF.

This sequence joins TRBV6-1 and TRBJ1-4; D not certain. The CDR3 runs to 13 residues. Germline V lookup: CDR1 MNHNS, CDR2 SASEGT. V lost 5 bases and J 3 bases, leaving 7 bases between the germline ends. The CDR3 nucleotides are TGTGCCAGCAGTCGGACGGCTAATGAAAAACTGTTTTTT. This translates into CASSRTANEKLFF.

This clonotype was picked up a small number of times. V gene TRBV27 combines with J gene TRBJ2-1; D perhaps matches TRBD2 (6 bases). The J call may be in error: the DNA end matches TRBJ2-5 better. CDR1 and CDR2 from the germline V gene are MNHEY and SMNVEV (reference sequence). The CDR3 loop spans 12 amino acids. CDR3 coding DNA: TGTGCCAGCCGGGGGAGCGGAGTGACCCAGTACTTC. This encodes CASRGSGVTQYF.

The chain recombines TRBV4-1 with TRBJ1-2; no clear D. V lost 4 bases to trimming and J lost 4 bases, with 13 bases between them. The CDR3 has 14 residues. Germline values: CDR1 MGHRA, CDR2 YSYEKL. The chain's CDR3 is CASSPTGEFYGYTF. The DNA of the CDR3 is TGCGCCAGCAGCCCCACTGGAGAGTTCTATGGCTACACCTTC.

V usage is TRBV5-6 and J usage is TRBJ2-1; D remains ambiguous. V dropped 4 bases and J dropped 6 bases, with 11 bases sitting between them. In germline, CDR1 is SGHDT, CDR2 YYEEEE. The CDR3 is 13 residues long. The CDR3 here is CASSPPKFNEQFF. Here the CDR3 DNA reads TGTGCCAGCAGCCCGCCAAAATTCAATGAGCAGTTCTTC.

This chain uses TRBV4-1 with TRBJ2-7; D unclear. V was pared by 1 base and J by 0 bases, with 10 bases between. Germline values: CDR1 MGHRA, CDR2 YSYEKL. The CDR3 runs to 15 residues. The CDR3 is CASSQARTASYEQYF. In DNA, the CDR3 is TGCGCCAGCAGCCAAGCGAGGACGGCCTCCTACGAGCAGTACTTC.

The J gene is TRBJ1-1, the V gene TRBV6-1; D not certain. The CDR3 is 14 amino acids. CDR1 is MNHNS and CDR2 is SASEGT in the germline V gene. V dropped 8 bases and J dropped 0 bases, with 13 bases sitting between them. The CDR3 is CASQREELNTEAFF. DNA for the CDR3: TGTGCCAGCCAAAGGGAGGAATTGAACACTGAAGCTTTCTTT.

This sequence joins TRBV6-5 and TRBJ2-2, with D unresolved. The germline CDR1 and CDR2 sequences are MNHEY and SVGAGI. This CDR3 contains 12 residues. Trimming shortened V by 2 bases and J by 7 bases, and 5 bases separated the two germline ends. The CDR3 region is CASSYGIGELFF. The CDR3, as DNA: TGTGCCAGCAGTTACGGTATCGGGGAGCTGTTTTTT.

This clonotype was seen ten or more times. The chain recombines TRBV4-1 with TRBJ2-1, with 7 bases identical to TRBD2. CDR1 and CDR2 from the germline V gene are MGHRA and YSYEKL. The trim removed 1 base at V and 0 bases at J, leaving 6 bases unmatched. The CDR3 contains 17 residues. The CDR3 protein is CASSQAYGGSSYNEQFF. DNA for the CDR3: TGCGCCAGCAGCCAAGCGTATGGCGGGAGCTCCTACAATGAGCAGTTCTTC.

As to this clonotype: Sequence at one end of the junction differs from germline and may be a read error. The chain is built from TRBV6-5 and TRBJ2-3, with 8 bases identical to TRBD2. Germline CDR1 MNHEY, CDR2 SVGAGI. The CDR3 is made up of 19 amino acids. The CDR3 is CASSYSVATGGPSTETQYF. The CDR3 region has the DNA TGTGCCAGCAGTTACTCGGTGGCTACGGGAGGGCCAAGCACAGAGACGCAGTATTTT.

CDR3 region: CASRSSYNEQFF. DNA for the CDR3: TGTGCCTCTAGGAGCTCCTACAATGAGCAGTTCTTC. This rearrangement joins TRBV25-1 to TRBJ2-1; D remains unclear. In germline, CDR1 is MGHDK, CDR2 SYGVNS. The germline V and J ends were trimmed by 11 bases and 0 bases, with 8 bases remaining between them. CDR3 length: 12 amino acids.

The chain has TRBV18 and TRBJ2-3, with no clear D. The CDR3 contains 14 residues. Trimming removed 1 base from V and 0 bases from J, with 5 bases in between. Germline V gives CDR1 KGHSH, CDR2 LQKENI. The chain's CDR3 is CASSPQASTDTQYF. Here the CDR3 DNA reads TGTGCCAGCTCACCACAAGCTAGCACAGATACGCAGTATTTT.

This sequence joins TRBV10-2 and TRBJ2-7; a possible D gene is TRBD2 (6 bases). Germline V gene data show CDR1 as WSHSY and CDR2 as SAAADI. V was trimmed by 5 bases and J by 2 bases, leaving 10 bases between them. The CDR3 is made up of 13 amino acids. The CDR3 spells CASSWGEAYEQYF. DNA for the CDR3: TGCGCCAGCAGTTGGGGGGAAGCCTACGAGCAGTACTTC.

The CDR3 region has the DNA TGTGCCAGCAGTTACTCGAGGGGGGGGCGGTTCGGCGGGGAGCTGTTTTTT. Translated: CASSYSRGGRFGGELFF. The chain uses TRBV6-5 and TRBJ2-2, with D maybe TRBD2 (7 bases). Germline V gene lookup returns CDR1 MNHEY and CDR2 SVGAGI. This CDR3 region has 17 residues. The V and J ends lost 0 bases and 7 bases respectively, with 18 bases between them.

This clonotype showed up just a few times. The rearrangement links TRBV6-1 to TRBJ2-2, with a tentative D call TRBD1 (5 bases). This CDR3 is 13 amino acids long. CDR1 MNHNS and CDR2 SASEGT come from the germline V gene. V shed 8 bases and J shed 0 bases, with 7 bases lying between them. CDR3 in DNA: TGTGCCAGCCGACAGTCGAACACCGGGGAGCTGTTTTTT. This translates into CASRQSNTGELFF.

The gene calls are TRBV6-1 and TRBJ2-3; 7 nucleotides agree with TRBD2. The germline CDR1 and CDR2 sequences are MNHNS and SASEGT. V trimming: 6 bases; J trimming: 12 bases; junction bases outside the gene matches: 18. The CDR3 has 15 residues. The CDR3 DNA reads TGTGCCAGCAGCCCTAGGACTAGATTCACAGATATTCAGTATTTT. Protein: CASSPRTRFTDIQYF.

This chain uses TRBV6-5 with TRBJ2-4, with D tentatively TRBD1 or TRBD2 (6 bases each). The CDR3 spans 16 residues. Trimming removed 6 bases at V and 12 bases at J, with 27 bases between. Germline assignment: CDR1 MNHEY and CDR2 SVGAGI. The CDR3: CASSYRGLSAKDTQYF. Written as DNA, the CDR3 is TGTGCCAGCAGCTACCGGGGGCTTAGCGCCAAAGACACTCAGTACTTC.

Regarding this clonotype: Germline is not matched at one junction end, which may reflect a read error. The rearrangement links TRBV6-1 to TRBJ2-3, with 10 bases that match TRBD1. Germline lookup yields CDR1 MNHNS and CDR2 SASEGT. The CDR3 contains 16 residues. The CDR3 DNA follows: TGTGCCTGCAGTGAATCCGGGACAGGGGTCAGGGATATTCAGTATTTT. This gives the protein CACSESGTGVRDIQYF.

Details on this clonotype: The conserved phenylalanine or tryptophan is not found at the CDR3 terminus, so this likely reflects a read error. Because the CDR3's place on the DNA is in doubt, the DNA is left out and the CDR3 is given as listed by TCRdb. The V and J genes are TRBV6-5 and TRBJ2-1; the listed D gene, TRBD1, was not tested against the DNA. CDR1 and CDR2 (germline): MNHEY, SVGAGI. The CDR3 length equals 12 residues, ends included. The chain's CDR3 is CASSYVGNTGAL.

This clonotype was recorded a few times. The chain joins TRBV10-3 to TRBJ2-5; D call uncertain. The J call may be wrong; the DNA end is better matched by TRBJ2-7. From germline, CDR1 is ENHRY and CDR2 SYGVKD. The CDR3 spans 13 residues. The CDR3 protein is CALLRTGTYEQYF. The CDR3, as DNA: TGTGCTTTACTACGGACGGGTACCTACGAGCAGTACTTC.

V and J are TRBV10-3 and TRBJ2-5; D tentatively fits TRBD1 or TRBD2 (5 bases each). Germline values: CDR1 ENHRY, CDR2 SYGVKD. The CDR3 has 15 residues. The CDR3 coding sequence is TGTGGCGGCGGTCTCGGGGCCCGGGACCAAGAGACCCAGTACTTC. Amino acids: CGGGLGARDQETQYF.

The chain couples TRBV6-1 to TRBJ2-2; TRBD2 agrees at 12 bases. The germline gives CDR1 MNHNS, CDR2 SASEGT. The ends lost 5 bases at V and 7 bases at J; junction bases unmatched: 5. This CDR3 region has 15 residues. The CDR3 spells CASSKGLAGSGELFF. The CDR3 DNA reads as TGTGCCAGCAGTAAGGGACTAGCGGGCAGCGGGGAGCTGTTTTTT.

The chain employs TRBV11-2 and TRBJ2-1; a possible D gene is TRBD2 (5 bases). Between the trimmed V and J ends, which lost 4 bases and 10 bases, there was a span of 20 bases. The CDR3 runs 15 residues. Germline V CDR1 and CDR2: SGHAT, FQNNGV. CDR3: CASSSGFSLQWEQFF. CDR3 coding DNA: TGTGCCAGCAGCTCGGGGTTTTCCCTCCAATGGGAGCAGTTCTTC.

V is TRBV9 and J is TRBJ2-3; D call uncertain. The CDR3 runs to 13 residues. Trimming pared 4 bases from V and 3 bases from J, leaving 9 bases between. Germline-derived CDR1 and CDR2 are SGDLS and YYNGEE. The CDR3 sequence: CASSQEGTDTQYF. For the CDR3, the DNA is TGTGCCAGCAGCCAAGAAGGGACAGATACGCAGTATTTT.

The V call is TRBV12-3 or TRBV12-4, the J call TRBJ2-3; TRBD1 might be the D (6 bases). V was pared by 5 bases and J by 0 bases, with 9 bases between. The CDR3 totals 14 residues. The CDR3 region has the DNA TGTGCCAGCAGTCACGGACAGAGCACAGATACGCAGTATTTT. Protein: CASSHGQSTDTQYF.